This entry describes one TCR beta chain. Its specificity is not known. The data derive from a study of radiation and T cells in renal cell carcinoma. As for time point: blood 4 weeks post-SBRT, at nephrectomy. Described treatment: 15 Gy SBRT to primary tumor, nephrectomy 4 weeks later. Nephrectomy followed 15 Gy stereotactic body radiation by 4 weeks. Some clones are missing from TCRdb's copy, which holds only in-frame ones; the method was immunoSEQ multiplex PCR. The sample carries around 170,000 clones, about 87% recorded once. With V trimmed by 3 bases and J by 10 bases, 4 bases remained unmatched. Germline V gene lookup returns CDR1 SGHVS and CDR2 FQNEAQ. This CDR3 comprises 14 residues. Study observations and caveats: From baseline, blood top tumor clonotypes peaked at 2 weeks post-radiation.

Material: blood, obtained from a patient whose treatment included radiotherapy and nephrectomy. The source of this sequence is a woman between 45 and 60 years old with renal cell carcinoma. The chain has TRBV7-8 and TRBJ1-6; 9 bases are shared with TRBD1. CDR3 amino acids: CASSFRDRESPLHF. The CDR3 DNA is TGTGCCAGCAGCTTTAGGGACAGGGAATCACCCCTCCACTTT.